This entry lists 17 T cell receptor beta chains sequenced from one sample in a study of T cell repertoires in cytomegalovirus infection. One entry per CDR3 protein, called by TCRdb with MiXCR from the reads. Of roughly 280,000 distinct CDR3 sequences listed, 9.1% were seen once; the top ten hold less than 15%. The sample comprised PBMCs. Source of these receptors: a human donor in good health (CMV status not recorded). Some clones in this sample may be carry-over from other donors' samples.

This clonotype was seen a handful of times. V gene TRBV28 combines with J gene TRBJ2-3; TRBD2 agrees at 7 bases. V was clipped by 7 bases and J by 6 bases; unmatched bases: 7. The CDR3 is made up of 13 amino acids. Germline CDR1 is MDHEN and CDR2 is SYDVKM. Here the CDR3 reads CASNPPGRDTQYF. Here the CDR3 DNA reads TGTGCCAGCAATCCCCCCGGGAGGGATACGCAGTATTTT.

This clonotype was picked up many times. J is TRBJ1-3 and V is TRBV6-1, with a weak D call TRBD1 (6 bases). Germline CDR1 and CDR2: MNHNS and SASEGT. The CDR3 sequence is 14 residues long. The V end was cut by 3 bases, the J end by 5 bases, with 11 bases between. Here the CDR3 reads CASSDLGARNTIYF. DNA of the CDR3: TGTGCCAGCAGTGACCTGGGGGCAAGAAACACCATATATTTT.

This clonotype has at least ten counts. V and J are TRBV5-6 and TRBJ1-2; the D is unclear. Germline V gene lookup returns CDR1 SGHDT and CDR2 YYEEEE. Trimming took 0 bases from V and 4 from J, leaving 10 bases between them. CDR3 length equals 14 residues. The CDR3 is CASSLDRPAYGYTF. In nucleotides, the CDR3 is TGTGCCAGCAGCTTGGACCGGCCGGCCTATGGCTACACCTTC.

This chain joins TRBV29-1 and TRBJ2-1; D may be TRBD1 or TRBD2 (7 bases each). Per germline, CDR1 SQVTM and CDR2 ANQGSEA. V was cut by 3 bases and J by 9 bases, with 21 bases left in between. This CDR3 region has 15 residues. The CDR3 nucleotides are TGCAGCGTTGAGGAGTGGGAGGGGGCGTTGGGTGAGCAGTTCTTC. It specifies CSVEEWEGALGEQFF.

The chain carries TRBV11-2 and TRBJ1-2; 7 bases are a match to TRBD1. The germline V gene has CDR1 SGHAT and CDR2 FQNNGV. This CDR3 is 13 amino acids long. The ends lost 6 bases at V and 6 bases at J; junction bases unmatched: 7. The DNA of the CDR3 is TGTGCCAGCAGTCCACAGGGGTCTGATGGCTACACCTTC. This codes for CASSPQGSDGYTF.

The rearrangement links TRBV28 to TRBJ2-1; D possibly uses TRBD1 or TRBD2 (5 bases each). Germline CDR1 and CDR2: MDHEN and SYDVKM. The ends were cut back, 4 bases at V and 15 bases at J, with 10 bases in the middle. CDR3 length equals 10 residues. The CDR3: CASSSGPRFF. The CDR3 nucleotides read TGTGCCAGCAGTTCGGGACCGAGGTTCTTC.

Ten or more counts support this clonotype. CDR3 DNA: TGTGCCAGCAGCTCCCGAAGGGGCACTGCAGATACGCAGTATTTT. It codes for CASSSRRGTADTQYF. The chain carries TRBV7-2 and TRBJ2-3; the D gene is possibly TRBD1 (5 bases). Germline V gene sequence: CDR1 SGHTA, CDR2 FQGNSA. The CDR3 has 15 residues. V was trimmed by 4 bases and J by 4 bases, leaving 15 bases between them.

There are many counts of this clonotype. A much larger clone is a single base away; this may be a read error. The chain has TRBV7-2 and TRBJ2-7; D may correspond to TRBD1 or TRBD2 (5 bases each). CDR1 SGHTA and CDR2 FQGNSA come from the germline V gene. This CDR3 is 12 amino acids long. V was shortened by 0 bases and J by 6 bases, with 6 bases between the two germline ends. The CDR3 region has the DNA TGTGCCAGCAGCTTAGCCGGGGCCGAGCAGTACTTC. It specifies CASSLAGAEQYF.

The chain carries TRBV20-1 and TRBJ2-1; TRBD1 might be the D (6 bases). The CDR3 has 13 residues. CDR1 is DFQATT and CDR2 is SNEGSKA in the germline V gene (reference sequence). Trimming shortened V by 6 bases and J by 1 base, and 10 bases separated the two germline ends. CDR3 DNA sequence: TGCAGTGCCCCACAGGGATCCTACAATGAGCAGTTCTTC. This gives the protein CSAPQGSYNEQFF.

The chain couples TRBV29-1 to TRBJ2-7; 13 bases fit TRBD2. Losses at the gene ends were 6 bases for V and 6 bases for J; bases not matched to a gene: 5. The length of the CDR3 is 13 residues. The germline V gene encodes CDR1 SQVTM and CDR2 ANQGSEA. The CDR3 DNA sequence: TGCAGCGTGGGGACTAGCGGGATAGCCGAGCAGTACTTC. Translating it yields CSVGTSGIAEQYF.

The chain links TRBV6-6 to TRBJ1-2; 10 bases agree with TRBD1. The trim removed 8 bases at V and 2 bases at J, leaving 2 bases unmatched. Germline V gene lookup returns CDR1 MNHNY and CDR2 SVGAGI (reference sequence). The CDR3 extends over 13 amino acids. CDR3 in DNA: TGTGCCAGCTGGGGACAGGGGAACTATGGCTACACCTTC. Translated, it gives CASWGQGNYGYTF.

The table lists this clonotype with many counts. The chain recombines TRBV7-2 with TRBJ1-1; no reliable D call. Germline V gene sequence: CDR1 SGHTA, CDR2 FQGNSA. Trimming stripped 1 base from V and 8 bases from J, with 11 bases between. The CDR3 loop spans 13 amino acids. The CDR3 coding sequence is TGTGCCAGCAGCTTAGTCGCGACCTACGAAGCTTTCTTT. This gives the protein CASSLVATYEAFF. The variable domain in full, with the rest retrieved from reference TRBV7-2 and TRBJ1-1, is GAGVSQSPSNKVTEKGKDVELRCDPISGHTALYWYRQSLGQGLEFLIYFQGNSAPDKSGLPSDRFSAERTGGSVSTLTIQRTQQEDSAVYLCASSLVATYEAFFGQGTRLTVV.

This clonotype was seen many times. The chain joins TRBV28 to TRBJ2-7, with 7 bases lining up with TRBD1. The CDR3 extends over 15 amino acids. The junction had 9 bases not matched to a gene; V was cut back by 3 bases and J by 4 bases. Germline lookup yields CDR1 MDHEN and CDR2 SYDVKM. In nucleotides, the CDR3 is TGTGCCAGCAGTTTTGGCCGACAGGGATGGTACGAGCAGTACTTC. Protein: CASSFGRQGWYEQYF.

This clonotype was picked up many times. The rearrangement joins TRBV11-2 to TRBJ1-1, with a possible D match to TRBD1 (6 bases). V gave up 7 bases and J gave up 1 base, with 19 bases separating them. The length of the CDR3 is 16 residues. Germline lookup yields CDR1 SGHAT and CDR2 FQNNGV. The CDR3 DNA sequence: TGTGCCAGCAATACAGGGTCCGCGGCGAAGAACACTGAAGCTTTCTTT. As protein: CASNTGSAAKNTEAFF.

This clonotype was seen many times. This chain links TRBV11-2 with TRBJ1-2, with D possibly matching TRBD1 (5 bases). V lost 5 bases to trimming and J lost 2 bases, with 12 bases between them. Germline CDR1 SGHAT, CDR2 FQNNGV. This CDR3 spans 14 amino acids. The DNA of the CDR3 is TGTGCCAGCAGCACCTCTCGGGGGAACTATGGCTACACCTTC. Its protein product is CASSTSRGNYGYTF.

This clonotype was picked up many times. This chain joins TRBV20-1 and TRBJ2-5; a possible D gene is TRBD2 (6 bases). Between the trimmed V and J ends, which lost 0 bases and 4 bases, there was a span of 24 bases. Germline CDR1 DFQATT, CDR2 SNEGSKA (reference sequence). There are 18 residues in the CDR3. CDR3 in amino acids: CSARDSGWAGKWGETQYF. As DNA, the CDR3 is TGCAGTGCTAGAGATAGTGGGTGGGCGGGGAAATGGGGAGAGACCCAGTACTTC.

This clonotype was counted a few times. The CDR3 bases are TGTGCCAGCAGTTTACTAGCGGGTACTGAAGCTTTCTTT. This translates into CASSLLAGTEAFF. The V and J genes are TRBV12-3 or TRBV12-4 and TRBJ1-1; D is unclear. CDR3 length: 13 residues. V was cut by 2 bases and J by 5 bases, with 9 bases left in between.